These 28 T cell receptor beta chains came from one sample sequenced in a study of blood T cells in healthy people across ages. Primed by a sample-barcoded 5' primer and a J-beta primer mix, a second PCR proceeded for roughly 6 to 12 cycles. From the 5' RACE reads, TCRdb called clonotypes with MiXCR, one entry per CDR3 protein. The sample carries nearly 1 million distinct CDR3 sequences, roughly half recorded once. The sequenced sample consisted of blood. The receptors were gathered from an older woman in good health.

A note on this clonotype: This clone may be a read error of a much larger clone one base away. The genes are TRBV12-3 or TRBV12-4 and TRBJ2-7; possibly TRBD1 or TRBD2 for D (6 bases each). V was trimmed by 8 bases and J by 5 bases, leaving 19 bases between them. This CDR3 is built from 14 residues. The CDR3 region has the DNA TGTGCCAGCCCTAACGGGGGCCCCTACGACGAGCAGTACTTC. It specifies CASPNGGPYDEQYF.

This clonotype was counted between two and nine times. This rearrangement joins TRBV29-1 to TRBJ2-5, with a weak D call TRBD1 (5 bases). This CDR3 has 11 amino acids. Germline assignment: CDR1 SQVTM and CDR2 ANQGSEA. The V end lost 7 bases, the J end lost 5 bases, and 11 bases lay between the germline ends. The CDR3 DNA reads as TGCAGCGCAGAGAAGGGGGAGACCCAGTACTTC. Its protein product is CSAEKGETQYF. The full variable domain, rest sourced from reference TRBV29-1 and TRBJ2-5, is SAVISQKPSRDICQRGTSLTIQCQVDSQVTMMFWYRQQPGQSLTLIATANQGSEATYESGFVIDKFPISRPNLTFSTLTVSNMSPEDSSIYLCSAEKGETQYFGPGTRLLVL.

The CDR3 DNA reads as TGTGCCAGCAGTAGCGGGAGGGCTCTGGGCACAGATACGCAGTATTTT. Protein sequence: CASSSGRALGTDTQYF. This sequence joins TRBV6-2 or TRBV6-3 and TRBJ2-3; 10 bases match TRBD2. The CDR3 totals 16 residues. After removal of 5 bases from V and 1 base from J, the junction contained 6 bases not matched to a gene. Per germline, CDR1 MNHEY and CDR2 SVGEGT.

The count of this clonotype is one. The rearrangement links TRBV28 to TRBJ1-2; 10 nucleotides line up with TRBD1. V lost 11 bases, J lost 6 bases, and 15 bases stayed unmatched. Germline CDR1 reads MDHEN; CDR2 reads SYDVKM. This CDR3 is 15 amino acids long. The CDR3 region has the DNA TGTGCCTACTCACCAGCCGGGACAGGGGTTCATGGCTACACCTTC. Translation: CAYSPAGTGVHGYTF.

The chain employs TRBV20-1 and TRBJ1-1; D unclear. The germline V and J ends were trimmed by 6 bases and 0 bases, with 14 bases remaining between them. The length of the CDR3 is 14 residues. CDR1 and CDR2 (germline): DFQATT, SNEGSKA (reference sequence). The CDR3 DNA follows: TGCAGTGCCCCCCGAGGGTCGCTGAACACTGAAGCTTTCTTT. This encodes CSAPRGSLNTEAFF.

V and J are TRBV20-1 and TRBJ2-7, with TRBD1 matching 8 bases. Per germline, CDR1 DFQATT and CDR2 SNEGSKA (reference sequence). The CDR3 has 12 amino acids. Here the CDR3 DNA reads TGCGGGATGGGCAGGGGGCACTACGAGCAGTACTTC. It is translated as CGMGRGHYEQYF.

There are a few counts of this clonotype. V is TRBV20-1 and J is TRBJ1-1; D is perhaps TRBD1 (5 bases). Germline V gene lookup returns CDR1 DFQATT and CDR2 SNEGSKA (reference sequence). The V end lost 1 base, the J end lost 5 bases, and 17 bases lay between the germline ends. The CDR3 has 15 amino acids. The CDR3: CSARGFGASGTEAFF. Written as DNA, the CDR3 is TGCAGTGCTAGAGGGTTCGGGGCATCGGGAACTGAAGCTTTCTTT.

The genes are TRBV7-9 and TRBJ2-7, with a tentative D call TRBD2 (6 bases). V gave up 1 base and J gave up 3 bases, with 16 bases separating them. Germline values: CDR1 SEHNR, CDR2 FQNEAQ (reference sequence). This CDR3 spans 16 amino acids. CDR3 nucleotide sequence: TGTGCCAGCAGCTTAGAGTTCACAGGAGGGAACTACGAGCAGTACTTC. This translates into CASSLEFTGGNYEQYF.

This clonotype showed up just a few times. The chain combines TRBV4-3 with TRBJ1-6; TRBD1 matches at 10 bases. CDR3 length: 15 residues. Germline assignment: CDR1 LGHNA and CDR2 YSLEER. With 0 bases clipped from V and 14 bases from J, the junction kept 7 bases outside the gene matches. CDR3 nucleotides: TGCGCCAGCAGCCAAGATAGGGGACAGGGGTACACCCTCCACTTT. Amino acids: CASSQDRGQGYTLHF.

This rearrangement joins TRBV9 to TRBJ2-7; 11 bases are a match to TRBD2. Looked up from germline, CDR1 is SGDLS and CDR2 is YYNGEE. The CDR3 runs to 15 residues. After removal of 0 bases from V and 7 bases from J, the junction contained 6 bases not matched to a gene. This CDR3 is CASSVGLAGHNEQYF. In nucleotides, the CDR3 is TGTGCCAGCAGCGTAGGACTAGCGGGACACAATGAGCAGTACTTC.

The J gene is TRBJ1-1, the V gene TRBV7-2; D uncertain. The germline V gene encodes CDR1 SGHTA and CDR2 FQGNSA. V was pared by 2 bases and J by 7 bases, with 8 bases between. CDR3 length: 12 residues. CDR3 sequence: CASSLLDGEAFF. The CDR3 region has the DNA TGTGCCAGCAGCTTATTAGACGGTGAAGCTTTCTTT.

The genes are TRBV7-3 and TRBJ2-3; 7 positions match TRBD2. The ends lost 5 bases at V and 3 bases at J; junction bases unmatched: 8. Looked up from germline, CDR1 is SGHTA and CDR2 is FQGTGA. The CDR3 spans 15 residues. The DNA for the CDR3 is TGTGCCAGCAGCCCAATACATAGCGGGACAGATACGCAGTATTTT. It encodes CASSPIHSGTDTQYF.

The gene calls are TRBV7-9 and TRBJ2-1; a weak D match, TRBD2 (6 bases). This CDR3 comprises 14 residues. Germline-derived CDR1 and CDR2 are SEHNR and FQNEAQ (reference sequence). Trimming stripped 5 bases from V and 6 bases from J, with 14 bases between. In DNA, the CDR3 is TGTGCCAGCAGCGCCAACGTGGGGGGCAATGAGCAGTTCTTC. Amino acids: CASSANVGGNEQFF.

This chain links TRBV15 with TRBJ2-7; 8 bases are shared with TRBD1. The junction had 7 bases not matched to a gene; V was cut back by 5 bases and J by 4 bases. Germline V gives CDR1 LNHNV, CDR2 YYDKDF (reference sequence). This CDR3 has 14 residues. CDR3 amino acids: CATSSGQGLYEQYF. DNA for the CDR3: TGTGCCACCAGCTCCGGACAGGGCCTTTACGAGCAGTACTTC.

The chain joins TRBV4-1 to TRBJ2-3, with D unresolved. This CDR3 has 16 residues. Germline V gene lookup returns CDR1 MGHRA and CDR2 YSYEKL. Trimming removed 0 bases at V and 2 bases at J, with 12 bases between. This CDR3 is CASSQDPIGYTDTQYF. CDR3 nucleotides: TGCGCCAGCAGCCAAGATCCGATCGGGTACACAGATACGCAGTATTTT.

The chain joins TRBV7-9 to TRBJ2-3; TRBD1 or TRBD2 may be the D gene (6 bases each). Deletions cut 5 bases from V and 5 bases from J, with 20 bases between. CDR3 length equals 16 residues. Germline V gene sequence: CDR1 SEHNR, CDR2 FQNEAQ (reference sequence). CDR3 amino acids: CASSTWDWGLRDTQYF. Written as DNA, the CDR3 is TGTGCCAGCAGCACGTGGGACTGGGGGCTGAGAGATACGCAGTATTTT.

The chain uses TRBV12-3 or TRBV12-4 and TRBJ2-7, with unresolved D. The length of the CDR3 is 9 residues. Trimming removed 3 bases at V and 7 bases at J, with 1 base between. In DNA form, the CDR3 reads TGTGCCAGCAGTTTTGAGCAGTACTTC. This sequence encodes CASSFEQYF.

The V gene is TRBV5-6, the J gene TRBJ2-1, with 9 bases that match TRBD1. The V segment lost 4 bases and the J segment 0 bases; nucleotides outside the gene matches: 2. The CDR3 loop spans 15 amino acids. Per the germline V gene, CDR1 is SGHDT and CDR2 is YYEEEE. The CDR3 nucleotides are TGTGCCAGCAGCCTGACAGGGGGCTCCTACAATGAGCAGTTCTTC. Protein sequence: CASSLTGGSYNEQFF.

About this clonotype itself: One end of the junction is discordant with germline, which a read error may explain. The DNA for the CDR3 is TGCAGTGCCAGAGGCCCAGGACTGGACTATGGCTACACCTTC. Its translation is CSARGPGLDYGYTF. The chain uses TRBV20-1 and TRBJ1-2; no clear D. Germline V lookup: CDR1 DFQATT, CDR2 SNEGSKA (reference sequence). The CDR3 covers 14 residues.

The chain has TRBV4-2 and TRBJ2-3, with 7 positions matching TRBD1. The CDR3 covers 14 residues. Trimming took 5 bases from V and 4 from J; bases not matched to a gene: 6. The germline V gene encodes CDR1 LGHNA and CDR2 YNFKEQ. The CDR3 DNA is TGTGCCAGCAGCGAAGGGCAGGGGGCAGATACGCAGTATTTT. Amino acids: CASSEGQGADTQYF.

CDR3 nucleotides: TGCGCCAGCAGCGCATTAGGGGGGTACGAGCAGTACTTC. This gives the protein CASSALGGYEQYF. This chain connects TRBV5-1 to TRBJ2-7, with D possibly being TRBD1 or TRBD2 (6 bases each). This CDR3 is built from 13 residues. Per the germline V gene, CDR1 is SGHRS and CDR2 is YFSETQ. V was shortened by 4 bases and J by 4 bases, with 12 bases between the two germline ends.

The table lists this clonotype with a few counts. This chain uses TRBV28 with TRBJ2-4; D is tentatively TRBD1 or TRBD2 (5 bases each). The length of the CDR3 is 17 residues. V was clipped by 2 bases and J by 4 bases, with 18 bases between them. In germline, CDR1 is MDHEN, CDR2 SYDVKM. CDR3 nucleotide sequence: TGTGCCAGCAGTTTAGAGGGGTCCGGTGGGGTGAAAAACATTCAGTACTTC. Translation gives CASSLEGSGGVKNIQYF.

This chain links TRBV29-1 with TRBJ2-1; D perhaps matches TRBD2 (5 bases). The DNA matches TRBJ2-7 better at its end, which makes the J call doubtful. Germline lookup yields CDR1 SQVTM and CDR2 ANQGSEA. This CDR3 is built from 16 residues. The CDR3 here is CSVELGALTSYNEQYF. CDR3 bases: TGCAGCGTTGAACTGGGAGCCTTGACCTCCTACAATGAGCAGTACTTC.

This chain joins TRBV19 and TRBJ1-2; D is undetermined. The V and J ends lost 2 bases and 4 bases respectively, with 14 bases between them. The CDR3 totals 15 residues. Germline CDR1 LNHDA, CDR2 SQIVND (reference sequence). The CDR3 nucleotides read TGTGCCAGTAGTATATTCCCGGATGCTCGCTATGGCTACACCTTC. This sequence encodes CASSIFPDARYGYTF.

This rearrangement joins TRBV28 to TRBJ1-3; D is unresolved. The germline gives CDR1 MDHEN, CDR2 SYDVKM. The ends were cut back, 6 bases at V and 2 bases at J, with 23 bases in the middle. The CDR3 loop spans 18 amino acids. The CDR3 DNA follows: TGTGCCAGCAGGGGATGGGGAGTCTCAGGTTTTCCTGGAAACACCATATATTTT. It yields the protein CASRGWGVSGFPGNTIYF.

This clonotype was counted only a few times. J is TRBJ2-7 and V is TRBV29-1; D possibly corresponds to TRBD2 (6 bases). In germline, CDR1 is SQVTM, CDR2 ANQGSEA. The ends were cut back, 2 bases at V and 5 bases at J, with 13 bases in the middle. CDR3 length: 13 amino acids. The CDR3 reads CSVEIGSPNEQYF. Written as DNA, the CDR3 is TGCAGCGTTGAAATCGGGAGCCCCAACGAGCAGTACTTC.

The CDR3 DNA reads TGTGCCACCCAAAAGGGGGACTACTATGGCTACACCTTC. This translates into CATQKGDYYGYTF. J is TRBJ1-2 and V is TRBV6-2 or TRBV6-3; perhaps TRBD1 as D (6 bases). This CDR3 has 13 amino acids. The germline gives CDR1 MNHEY, CDR2 SVGEGT. Trimming shortened V by 10 bases and J by 3 bases, and 15 bases separated the two germline ends.

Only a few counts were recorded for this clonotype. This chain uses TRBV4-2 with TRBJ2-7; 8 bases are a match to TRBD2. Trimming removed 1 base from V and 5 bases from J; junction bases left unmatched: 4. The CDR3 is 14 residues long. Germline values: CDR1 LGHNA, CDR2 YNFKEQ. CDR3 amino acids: CASSQAREGDEQYF. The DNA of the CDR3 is TGTGCCAGCAGCCAAGCCCGGGAGGGAGACGAGCAGTACTTC.